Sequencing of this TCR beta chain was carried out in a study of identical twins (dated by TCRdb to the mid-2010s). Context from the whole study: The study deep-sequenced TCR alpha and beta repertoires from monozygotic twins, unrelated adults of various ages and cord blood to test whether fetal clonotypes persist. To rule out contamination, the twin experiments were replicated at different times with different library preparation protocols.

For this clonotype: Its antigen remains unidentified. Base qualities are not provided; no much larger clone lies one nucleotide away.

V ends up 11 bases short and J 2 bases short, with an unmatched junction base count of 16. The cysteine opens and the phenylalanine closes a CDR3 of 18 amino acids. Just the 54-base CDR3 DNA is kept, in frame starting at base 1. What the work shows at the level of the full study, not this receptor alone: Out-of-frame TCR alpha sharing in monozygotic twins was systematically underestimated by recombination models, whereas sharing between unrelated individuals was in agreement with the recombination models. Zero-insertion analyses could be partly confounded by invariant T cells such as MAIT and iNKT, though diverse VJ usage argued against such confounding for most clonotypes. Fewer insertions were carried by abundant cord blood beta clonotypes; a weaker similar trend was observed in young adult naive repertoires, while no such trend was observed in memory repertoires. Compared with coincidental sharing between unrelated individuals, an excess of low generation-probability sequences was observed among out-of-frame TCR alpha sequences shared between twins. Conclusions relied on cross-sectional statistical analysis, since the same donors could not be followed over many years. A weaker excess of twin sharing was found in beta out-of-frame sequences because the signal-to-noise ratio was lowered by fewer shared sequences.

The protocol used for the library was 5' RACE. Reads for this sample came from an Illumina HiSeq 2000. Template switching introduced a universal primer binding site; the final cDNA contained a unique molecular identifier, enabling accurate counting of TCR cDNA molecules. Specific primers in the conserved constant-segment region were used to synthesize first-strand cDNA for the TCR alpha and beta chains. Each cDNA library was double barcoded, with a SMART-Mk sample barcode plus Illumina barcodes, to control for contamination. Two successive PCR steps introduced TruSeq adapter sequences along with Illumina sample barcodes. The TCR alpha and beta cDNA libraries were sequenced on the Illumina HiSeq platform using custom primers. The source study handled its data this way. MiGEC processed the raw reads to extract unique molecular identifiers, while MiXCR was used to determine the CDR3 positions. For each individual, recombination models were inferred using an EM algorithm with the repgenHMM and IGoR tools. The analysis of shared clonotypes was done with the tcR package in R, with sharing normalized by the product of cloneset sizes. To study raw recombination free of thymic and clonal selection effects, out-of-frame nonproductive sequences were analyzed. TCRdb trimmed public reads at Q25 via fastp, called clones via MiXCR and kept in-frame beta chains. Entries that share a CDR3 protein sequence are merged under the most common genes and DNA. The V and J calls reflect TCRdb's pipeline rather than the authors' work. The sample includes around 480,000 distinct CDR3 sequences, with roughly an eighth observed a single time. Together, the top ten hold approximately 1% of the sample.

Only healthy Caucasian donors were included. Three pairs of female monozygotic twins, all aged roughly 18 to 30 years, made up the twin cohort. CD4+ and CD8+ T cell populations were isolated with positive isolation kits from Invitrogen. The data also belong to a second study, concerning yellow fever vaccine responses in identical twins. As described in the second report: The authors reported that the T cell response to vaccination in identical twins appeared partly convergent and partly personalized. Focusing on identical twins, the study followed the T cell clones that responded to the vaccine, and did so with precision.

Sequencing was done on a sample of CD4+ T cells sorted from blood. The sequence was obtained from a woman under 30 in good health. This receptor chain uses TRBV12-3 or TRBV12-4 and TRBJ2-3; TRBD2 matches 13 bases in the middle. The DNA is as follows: TGTGCCTGCTGTTTAGGACTAGCGGGGGTCCCGATCACAGATACGCAGTATTTT. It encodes CACCLGLAGVPITDTQYF.